This TCR beta chain was obtained from a study of blood T cell repertoires in COVID-19. The overall study: Specimens from acute and convalescent COVID-19 originated in the United States, Italy and Spain. Sources were T cells, B-cell-depleted T cells, or PBMCs; the material itself was cDNA or gDNA.

Per the authors' pipeline: Reference gene primers were amplified, and this amplification served to estimate nucleated cell counts. Method: immunoSEQ multiplex PCR; TCRdb's copy keeps in-frame clones and lacks some. Clone size and the V and J calls come from that table; the DNA yielded D and trimming. In the table there are over 200,000 clones, 84% of which are singletons. From germline, CDR1 is KGHSH and CDR2 LQKENI. V lost 3 bases to trimming and J lost 8 bases, with 13 bases between them. This CDR3 spans 14 amino acids. Living in 25 or so US areas, the participants were between roughly 18 and 90 years of age.

This clonotype was obtained from a man aged 55 to 69 who had recovered from COVID-19. Material: PBMCs or T cells enriched from blood (not recorded which). V is TRBV18 and J is TRBJ1-4; D remains unclear. The CDR3 sequence is CASSPSSGREKLFF. Here the CDR3 DNA reads TGTGCCAGCTCACCCTCGTCGGGTAGAGAAAAACTGTTTTTT.